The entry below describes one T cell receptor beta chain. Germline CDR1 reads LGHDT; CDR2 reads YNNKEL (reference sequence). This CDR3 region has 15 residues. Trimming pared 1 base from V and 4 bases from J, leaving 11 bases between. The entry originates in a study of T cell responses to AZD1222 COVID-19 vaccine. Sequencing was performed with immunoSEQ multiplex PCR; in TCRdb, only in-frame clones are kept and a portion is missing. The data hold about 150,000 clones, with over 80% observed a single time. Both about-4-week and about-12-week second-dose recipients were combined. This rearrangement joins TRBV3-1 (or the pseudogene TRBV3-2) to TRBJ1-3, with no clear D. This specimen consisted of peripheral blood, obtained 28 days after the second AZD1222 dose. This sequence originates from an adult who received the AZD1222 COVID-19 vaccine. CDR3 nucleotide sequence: TGTGCCAGCAGCCAAGTCTTCGGCAGCGGAAACACCATATATTTT. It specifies CASSQVFGSGNTIYF.